This is a list of T cell receptor beta chains from one sample in a study of T cell responses to AZD1222 COVID-19 vaccine. TCRdb's table, derived via immunoSEQ multiplex PCR, lists solely in-frame clones and lacks some. Seen here are over 100,000 clones, 70% to 90% observed once, and the top ten hold about 3.7%. The source was peripheral blood, collected on day 0 of AZD1222 vaccination. The receptors stem from an adult in good health. Both conserved end residues are part of each CDR3. Fields, in order: J gene, D gene, clone size, V gene, CDR3 protein, CDR3 DNA. D genes are given only for firm matches. The size field is filled for only some rows; it gives once, few, many or a size class.

>TRBJ2-2|.|medium-sized|TRBV11-1
CASSLRQASTGELFF
TGTGCCAGCAGTCTCAGACAGGCTAGCACCGGGGAGCTGTTTTTT
>TRBJ1-2|.|.|TRBV10-3
CAINEGDGYGYTF
TGTGCCATCAATGAGGGGGATGGCTATGGCTACACCTTC
>TRBJ1-2|.|.|TRBV29-1
CSVLETGFYGYTF
TGCAGCGTCCTCGAAACAGGATTCTATGGCTACACCTTC
>TRBJ2-1|.|.|TRBV6-5
CASNTRGLAYNEQFF
TGTGCCAGCAACACCAGAGGGTTGGCCTACAATGAGCAGTTCTTC
>TRBJ1-6|TRBD1|once|TRBV27
CASSSGQGGSGSPLHF
TGTGCCAGCAGTTCAGGACAGGGGGGCTCTGGGTCACCCCTCCACTTT
>TRBJ1-2|TRBD1|.|TRBV7-2
CASSLRAGGGYGYTF
TGTGCCAGCAGCTTAAGGGCAGGGGGCGGCTATGGCTACACCTTC
>TRBJ2-7|.|.|TRBV6-5
CASSIGRDYEQYF
TGTGCCAGCAGCATCGGACGGGACTACGAGCAGTACTTC
>TRBJ1-3|TRBD1|.|TRBV5-4
CASSLSVGTGSNTIYF
TGTGCCAGCAGCTTGAGTGTCGGGACAGGGAGTAACACCATATATTTT
>TRBJ2-2|.|.|TRBV2
CASSDSHTGELFF
TGTGCCAGCAGTGACAGCCACACCGGGGAGCTGTTTTTT
>TRBJ1-1|.|.|TRBV6-5
CASKWDGLSEAFF
TGTGCCAGCAAATGGGACGGATTGTCTGAAGCTTTCTTT
>TRBJ1-2|TRBD1|.|TRBV27
CASSFQGQGAFYGYTF
TGTGCCAGCAGTTTTCAAGGACAGGGGGCTTTCTATGGCTACACCTTC
>TRBJ1-6|.|.|TRBV27
CASSLGGARNSPLHF
TGTGCCAGCAGTTTGGGGGGGGCCCGTAATTCACCCCTCCACTTT
>TRBJ2-5|TRBD2|.|TRBV2
CASRSQRGHTRGETQYF
TGTGCCAGCAGGTCCCAGCGGGGGCACACTCGGGGGGAGACCCAGTACTTC
>TRBJ1-6|.|few|TRBV7-2
CASSLGADYNSPLHF
TGTGCCAGCAGCTTAGGAGCAGATTATAATTCACCCCTCCACTTT
>TRBJ1-1|.|.|TRBV29-1
CSVSTTEAFF
TGCAGCGTTTCGACCACTGAAGCTTTCTTT
>TRBJ1-1|TRBD1|.|TRBV5-1
CASSFTGERMNTEAFF
TGCGCCAGCAGCTTTACAGGGGAACGTATGAACACTGAAGCTTTCTTT
>TRBJ1-3|.|.|TRBV6-2/TRBV6-3
CASSYGRLSGNTIYF
TGTGCCAGCAGTTACGGGCGGTTATCGGGAAACACCATATATTTT
>TRBJ2-3|.|once|TRBV9
CASSVDGAVGTDTQYF
TGTGCCAGCAGCGTAGACGGAGCGGTGGGCACAGATACGCAGTATTTT
>TRBJ1-1|.|.|TRBV2
CASSATGQMNTEAFF
TGTGCCAGCAGCGCAACGGGGCAGATGAACACTGAAGCTTTCTTT
>TRBJ1-4|TRBD1|.|TRBV30
CAWSALGGRENEKLFF
TGTGCCTGGAGTGCTTTAGGGGGCAGGGAGAATGAAAAACTGTTTTTT
>TRBJ1-2|TRBD1|.|TRBV6-1
CASSVIRGQRANYGYTF
TGTGCCAGCAGTGTTATAAGGGGGCAAAGAGCTAACTATGGCTACACCTTC
>TRBJ1-2|.|.|TRBV2
CVSSRERSYGYTF
TGTGTCAGCTCCCGTGAAAGATCCTATGGCTACACCTTC
>TRBJ2-7|.|.|TRBV12-3/TRBV12-4
CASSSGTLWEQYF
TGTGCCAGCAGTTCCGGGACCCTGTGGGAGCAGTACTTC
>TRBJ1-2|TRBD1|.|TRBV6-5
CASSSGGAGYGYTF
TGTGCCAGCAGCTCAGGGGGCGCGGGGTATGGCTACACCTTC
>TRBJ1-2|.|.|TRBV2
CASSERAYGYTF
TGTGCCAGCAGTGAACGGGCCTATGGCTACACCTTC
>TRBJ2-6|.|.|TRBV7-7
CASSSLSGANVLTF
TGTGCTAGCAGCTCCCTCTCTGGGGCCAACGTCCTGACTTTC
>TRBJ1-6|TRBD1|.|TRBV10-3
CAIRPDREGNSPLHF
TGTGCCATCAGGCCAGACAGGGAGGGCAATTCACCCCTCCACTTT
>TRBJ1-1|.|.|TRBV7-2
CASSLARARGNTEAFF
TGTGCCAGCAGCTTAGCCCGGGCGCGGGGGAACACTGAAGCTTTCTTT
>TRBJ1-2|TRBD1|.|TRBV18
CASSPGQGALTSAYTF
TGTGCCAGCTCACCTGGACAGGGGGCGCTTACCTCCGCCTACACCTTC
>TRBJ2-7|.|once|TRBV6-5
CASSYSSDRTYEQYF
TGTGCCAGCAGTTACTCGAGTGACAGAACCTACGAGCAGTACTTC
>TRBJ2-1|.|.|TRBV3-1/TRBV3-2
CASSQGGGEQFF
TGTGCCAGCAGCCAGGGAGGGGGTGAGCAGTTCTTC
>TRBJ1-2|.|.|TRBV7-3
CASSLERRGAGSYGYTF
TGTGCCAGCAGCTTAGAGCGTCGCGGAGCAGGGTCCTATGGCTACACCTTC
>TRBJ1-2|.|.|TRBV27
CASSLLGIRYTF
TGTGCCAGCAGTTTATTAGGGATCCGCTACACCTTC
>TRBJ2-5|TRBD2|.|TRBV3-1/TRBV3-2
CASSQDSGTKGTQYF
TGTGCCAGCAGCCAAGATTCCGGGACTAAAGGGACCCAGTACTTC
>TRBJ1-6|.|once|TRBV25-1
CASSSQFSSPLHF
TGTGCCAGCAGTTCACAGTTCTCTTCACCCCTCCACTTT
>TRBJ2-2|.|.|TRBV11-2
CASSLVHSTGELFF
TGTGCCAGCAGCTTAGTGCACTCCACCGGGGAGCTGTTTTTT
>TRBJ1-1|.|.|TRBV6-5
CASIDPIVGGTEAFF
TGTGCCAGCATCGACCCCATAGTAGGGGGTACAGAAGCTTTCTTT
>TRBJ1-2|.|.|TRBV5-4
CASSFGGGHSIYGYTF
TGTGCCAGCAGCTTCGGGGGGGGACACTCCATCTATGGCTACACCTTC
>TRBJ1-1|.|.|TRBV5-8
CASSLVAGDTEAFF
TGTGCCAGCAGCTTGGTCGCAGGGGACACTGAAGCTTTCTTT
>TRBJ1-1|.|.|TRBV5-1
CASSPQGTEAFF
TGCGCCAGCAGCCCTCAGGGCACTGAAGCTTTCTTT
>TRBJ2-5|.|.|TRBV5-6
CASSSARTAQETQYF
TGTGCCAGCAGCTCCGCCCGGACAGCACAAGAGACCCAGTACTTC